This TCR beta chain emerged from a study of blood T cells in healthy people across ages. Germline-derived CDR1 and CDR2 are LGHNA and YNFKEQ. Losses at the gene ends were 4 bases for V and 0 bases for J; bases not matched to a gene: 4. This CDR3 has 17 amino acids. Alongside a J-beta primer mix, a sample-barcoded 5' primer served in a second PCR lasting about 7 to 12 cycles. MiXCR was run by TCRdb on the 5' RACE reads, yielding one entry per CDR3 protein. The sample gives just over 800,000 distinct CDR3 sequences, around 68% of which show up once; 28% is in the top ten. The receptor was derived from a man aged 25-45 years in good health. The J gene is TRBJ2-3, the V gene TRBV4-2, with TRBD2 matching 13 bases. Sequencing was carried out using blood. CDR3 loop: CASSRETSGGSTDTQYF. The CDR3 DNA reads TGTGCCAGCAGCCGAGAGACTAGCGGGGGGAGCACAGATACGCAGTATTTT.